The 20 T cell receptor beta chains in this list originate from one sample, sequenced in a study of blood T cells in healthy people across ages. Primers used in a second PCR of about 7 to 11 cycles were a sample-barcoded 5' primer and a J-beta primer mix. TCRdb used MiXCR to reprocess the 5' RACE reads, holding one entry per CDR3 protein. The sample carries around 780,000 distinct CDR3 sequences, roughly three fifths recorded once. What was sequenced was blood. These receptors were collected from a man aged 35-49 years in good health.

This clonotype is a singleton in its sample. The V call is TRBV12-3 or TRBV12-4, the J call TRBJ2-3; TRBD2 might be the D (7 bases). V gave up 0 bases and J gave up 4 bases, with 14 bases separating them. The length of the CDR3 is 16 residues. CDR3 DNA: TGTGCCAGCAGTTTAGCGGGGGGGGGCAAGGCAGATACGCAGTATTTT. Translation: CASSLAGGGKADTQYF.

In nucleotides, the CDR3 is TGTGCCAGCAGCTTCACCCTCTCCCCGGCTGATACGCAGTATTTT. Translated: CASSFTLSPADTQYF. The chain couples TRBV7-8 to TRBJ2-3, with D uncertain. V lost 3 bases, J lost 6 bases, and 16 bases lay in between. CDR1 is SGHVS and CDR2 is FQNEAQ in the germline V gene. This CDR3 region has 15 residues.

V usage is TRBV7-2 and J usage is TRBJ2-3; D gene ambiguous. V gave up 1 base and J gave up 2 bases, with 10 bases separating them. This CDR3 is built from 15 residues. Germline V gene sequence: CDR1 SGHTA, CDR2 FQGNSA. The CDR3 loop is CASSLGPAPTDTQYF. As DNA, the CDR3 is TGTGCCAGCAGCTTAGGGCCAGCACCCACAGATACGCAGTATTTT.

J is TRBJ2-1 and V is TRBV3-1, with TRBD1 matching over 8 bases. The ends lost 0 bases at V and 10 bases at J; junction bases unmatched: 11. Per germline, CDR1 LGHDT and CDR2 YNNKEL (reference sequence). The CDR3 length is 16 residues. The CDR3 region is CASSQDYWTGLKEQFF. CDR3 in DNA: TGTGCCAGCAGCCAAGATTATTGGACAGGGTTGAAAGAGCAGTTCTTC.

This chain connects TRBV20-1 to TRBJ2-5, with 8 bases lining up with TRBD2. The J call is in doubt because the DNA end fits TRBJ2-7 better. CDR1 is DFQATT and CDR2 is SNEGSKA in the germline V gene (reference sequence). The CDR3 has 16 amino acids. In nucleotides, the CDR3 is TGCAGTGCTAGGTTTGGTTTTACTAGCGGCTCCTACGAGCAGTACTTC. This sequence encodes CSARFGFTSGSYEQYF.

The CDR3 loop is CASSQDRDPNYGYTF. CDR3 sequence (DNA): TGTGCCAGCAGCCAAGACAGGGACCCTAACTATGGCTACACCTTC. This chain joins TRBV4-2 and TRBJ1-2; D may be TRBD1 (5 bases). Looked up from germline, CDR1 is LGHNA and CDR2 is YNFKEQ. Trimming left V 0 bases short and J 0 bases short, with 8 bases between. The CDR3 totals 15 residues.

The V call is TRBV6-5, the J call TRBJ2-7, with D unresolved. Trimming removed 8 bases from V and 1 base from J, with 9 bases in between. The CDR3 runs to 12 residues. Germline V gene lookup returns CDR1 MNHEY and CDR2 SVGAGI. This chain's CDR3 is CASFSHSYEQYF. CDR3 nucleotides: TGTGCCAGCTTCTCGCATTCCTACGAGCAGTACTTC.

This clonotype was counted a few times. CDR3 nucleotide sequence: TGCAGTGCCCCTGACAGGGTTACTTGGAATGAGCAGTTCTTC. Protein sequence: CSAPDRVTWNEQFF. The chain combines TRBV20-1 with TRBJ2-1; TRBD1 matches at 7 bases. The CDR3 has 14 residues. With 6 bases clipped from V and 7 bases from J, the junction kept 12 bases outside the gene matches. Germline-derived CDR1 and CDR2 are DFQATT and SNEGSKA (reference sequence).

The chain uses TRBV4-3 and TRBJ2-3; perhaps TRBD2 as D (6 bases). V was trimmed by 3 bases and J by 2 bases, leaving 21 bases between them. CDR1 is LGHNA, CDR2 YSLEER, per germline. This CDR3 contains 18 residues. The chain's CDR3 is CASSHGTGLNEITDTQYF. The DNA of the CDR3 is TGCGCCAGCAGCCATGGGACCGGACTAAACGAAATCACAGATACGCAGTATTTT.

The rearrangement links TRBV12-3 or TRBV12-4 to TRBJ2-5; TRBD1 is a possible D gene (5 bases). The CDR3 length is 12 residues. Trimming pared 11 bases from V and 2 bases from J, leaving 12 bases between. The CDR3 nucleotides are TGTGCCGACAGTCTGGGACAAGAGACCCAGTACTTC. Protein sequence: CADSLGQETQYF.

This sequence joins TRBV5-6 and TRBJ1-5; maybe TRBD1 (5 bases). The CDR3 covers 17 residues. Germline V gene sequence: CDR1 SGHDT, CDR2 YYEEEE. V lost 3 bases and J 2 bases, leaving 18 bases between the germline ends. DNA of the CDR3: TGTGCCAGCAGCTCGTGGGGGAGGGATCTGGGCAATCAGCCCCAGCATTTT. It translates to CASSSWGRDLGNQPQHF.

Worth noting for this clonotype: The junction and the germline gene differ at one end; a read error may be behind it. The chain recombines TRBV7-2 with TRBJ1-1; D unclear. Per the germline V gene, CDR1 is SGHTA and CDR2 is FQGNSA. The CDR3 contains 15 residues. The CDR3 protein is CASSLVQKVNTGAFF. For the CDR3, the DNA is TGTGCCAGCAGCTTAGTACAGAAAGTAAACACTGGAGCTTTCTTT.

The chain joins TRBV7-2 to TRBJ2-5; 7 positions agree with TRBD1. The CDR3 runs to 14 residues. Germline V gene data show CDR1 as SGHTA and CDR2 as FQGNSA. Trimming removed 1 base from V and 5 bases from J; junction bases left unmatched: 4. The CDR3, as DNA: TGTGCCAGCAGCTTAGAGACAGGGTCGGAGACCCAGTACTTC. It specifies CASSLETGSETQYF.

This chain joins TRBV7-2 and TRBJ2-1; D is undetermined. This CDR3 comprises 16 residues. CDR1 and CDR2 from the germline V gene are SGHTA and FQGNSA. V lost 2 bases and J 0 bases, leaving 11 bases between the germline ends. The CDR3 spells CASSLFTESSYNEQFF. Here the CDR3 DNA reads TGTGCCAGCAGCTTATTCACGGAGAGCTCCTACAATGAGCAGTTCTTC.

CDR3 in amino acids: CASSSLARDEQFF. CDR3 in DNA: TGTGCCAGCAGCTCCTTGGCGAGGGACGAGCAGTTCTTC. The chain employs TRBV5-8 and TRBJ2-1; D may correspond to TRBD1 or TRBD2 (5 bases each). Per the germline V gene, CDR1 is SGHTS and CDR2 is YDEGEE. There are 13 residues in the CDR3. Trimming took 3 bases from V and 10 from J, leaving 14 bases between them.

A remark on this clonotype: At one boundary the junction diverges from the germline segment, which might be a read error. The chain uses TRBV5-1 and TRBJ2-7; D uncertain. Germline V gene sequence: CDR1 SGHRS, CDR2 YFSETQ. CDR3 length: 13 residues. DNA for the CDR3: TGCGCCGGCAGCGCGGAAGGCTCCTACGAGCAGTACTTC. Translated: CAGSAEGSYEQYF. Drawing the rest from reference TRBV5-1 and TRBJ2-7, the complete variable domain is KAGVTQTPRYLIKTRGQQVTLSCSPISGHRSVSWYQQTPGQGLQFLFEYFSETQRNKGNFPGRFSGRQFSNSRSEMNVSTLELGDSALYLCAGSAEGSYEQYFGPGTRLTVT.

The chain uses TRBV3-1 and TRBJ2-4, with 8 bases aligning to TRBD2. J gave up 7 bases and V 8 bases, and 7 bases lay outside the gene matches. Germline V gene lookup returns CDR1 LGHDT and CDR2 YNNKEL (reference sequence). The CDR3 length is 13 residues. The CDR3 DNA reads TGTGCCAGCGGAGGGGCTAGCGGGAACATTCAGTACTTC. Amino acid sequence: CASGGASGNIQYF. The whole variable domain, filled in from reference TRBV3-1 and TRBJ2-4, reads DTAVSQTPKYLVTQMGNDKSIKCEQNLGHDTMYWYKQDSKKFLKIMFSYNNKELIINETVPNRFSPKSPDKAHLNLHINSLELGDSAVYFCASGGASGNIQYFGAGTRLSVL.

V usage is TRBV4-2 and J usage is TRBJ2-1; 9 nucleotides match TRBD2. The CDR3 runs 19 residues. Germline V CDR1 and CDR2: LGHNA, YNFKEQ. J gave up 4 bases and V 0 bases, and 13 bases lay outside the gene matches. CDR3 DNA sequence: TGTGCCAGCAGCCAAGATGCTAGCGGGGACACCAATGTTTACAATGAGCAGTTCTTC. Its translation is CASSQDASGDTNVYNEQFF.

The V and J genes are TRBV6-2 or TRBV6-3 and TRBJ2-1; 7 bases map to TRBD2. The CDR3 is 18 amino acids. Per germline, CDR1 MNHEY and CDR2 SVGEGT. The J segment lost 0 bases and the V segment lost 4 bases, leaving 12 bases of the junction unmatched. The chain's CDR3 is CASSLQRGRGSSYNEQFF. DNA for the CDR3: TGTGCCAGCAGTTTACAGCGGGGACGGGGGAGCTCCTACAATGAGCAGTTCTTC.

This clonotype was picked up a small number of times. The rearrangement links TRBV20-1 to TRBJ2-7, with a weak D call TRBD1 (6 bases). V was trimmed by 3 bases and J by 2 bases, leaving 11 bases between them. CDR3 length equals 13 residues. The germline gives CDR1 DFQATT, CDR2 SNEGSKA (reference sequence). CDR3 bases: TGCAGTGCTAGTGGGGGCTCCACCTACGAGCAGTACTTC. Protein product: CSASGGSTYEQYF.